The clone carrying this TCR beta chain was observed at least ten times. The entry originates in a study of T cells in Graves' hyperthyroidism and ophthalmopathy. RNA transcripts provided the source from which TCR beta CDR3 regions were amplified. Carried out on the TCR CDR3, a first-round RT-PCR used the HTBI primer set. TCRdb reprocessed the multiplex PCR reads with MiXCR, giving one entry per CDR3 protein. The sample lists about 770,000 distinct CDR3 sequences, under 20% seen once, with approximately 15% in the top ten. Germline lookup yields CDR1 SNHLY and CDR2 FYNNEI. This CDR3 comprises 13 residues. Deletions cut 5 bases from V and 5 bases from J, with 11 bases between.

This chain connects TRBV2 to TRBJ2-3, with a weak D call TRBD1 (5 bases). The TCR comes from a woman between 50 and 59 years old with Graves' hyperthyroidism that later progressed to Graves' ophthalmopathy. The specimen was blood. The CDR3 coding sequence is TGTGCCAGCAGTAACCAGGGAAAAGATACGCAGTATTTT. It translates to CASSNQGKDTQYF. The full variable domain, completed using reference TRBV2 and TRBJ2-3, is EPEVTQTPSHQVTQMGQEVILRCVPISNHLYFYWYRQILGQKVEFLVSFYNNEISEKSEIFDDQFSVERPDGSNFTLKIRSTKLEDSAMYFCASSNQGKDTQYFGPGTRLTVL.